This section outlines one TCR beta chain sequence together with its context. Methods used by the authors: Reference gene primer amplification gave estimated nucleated cell counts. Assay: immunoSEQ multiplex PCR; the TCRdb copy retains only in-frame clones and omits some. The DNA was the basis for D and trimming; V, J and clone size are from that table. The sample lists 170,000 or so clones, around 87% seen once, with approximately 0.62% in the top ten. The data belong to a study of blood T cell repertoires in COVID-19. Study as a whole: T cells, B-cell-depleted T cells, or PBMCs supplied cDNA or gDNA.

Seattle cases were enrolled at active infection and followed longitudinally. The material sequenced was peripheral blood. The source is a man in his sixties with COVID-19, enrolled during active disease.

CDR3 sequence: CAWSVGSGSPYEQYF. DNA of the CDR3: TGTGCCTGGAGTGTTGGTAGCGGGAGCCCCTACGAGCAGTACTTC. V gene TRBV30 combines with J gene TRBJ2-7; 9 bases agree with TRBD2. With V trimmed by 0 bases and J by 2 bases, 5 bases remained unmatched. This CDR3 is built from 15 residues. Germline CDR1 GTSNPN, CDR2 SVGIG (reference sequence).